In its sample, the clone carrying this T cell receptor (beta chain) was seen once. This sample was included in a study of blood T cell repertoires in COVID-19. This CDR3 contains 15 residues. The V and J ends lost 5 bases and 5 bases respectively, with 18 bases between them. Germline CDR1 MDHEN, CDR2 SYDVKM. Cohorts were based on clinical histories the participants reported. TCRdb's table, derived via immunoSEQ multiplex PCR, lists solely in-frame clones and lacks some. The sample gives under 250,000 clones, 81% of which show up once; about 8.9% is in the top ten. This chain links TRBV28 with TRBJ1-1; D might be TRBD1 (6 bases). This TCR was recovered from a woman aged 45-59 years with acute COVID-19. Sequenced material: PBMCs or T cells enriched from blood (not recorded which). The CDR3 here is CASSRRPGARTEAFF. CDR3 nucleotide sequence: TGTGCCAGCAGTCGGCGACCAGGGGCAAGAACTGAAGCTTTCTTT.